This T cell receptor beta chain comes out of a study of T cells after yellow fever vaccination. Many counts were recorded for this clonotype. Germline CDR1 and CDR2: SGHRS and YFSETQ. The CDR3 loop spans 11 amino acids. The J segment lost 6 bases and the V segment lost 6 bases, leaving 1 base of the junction unmatched. MiXCR, run by TCRdb on the 5' RACE reads, gives a single entry per CDR3 protein. The sample holds 250,000 to 400,000 distinct CDR3 sequences, roughly 4.3% seen once. The sequence derives from a man aged 18 to 35 who received the YFV17D yellow fever vaccine. This chain joins TRBV5-1 and TRBJ2-3, with 7 bases lining up with TRBD2. This material consisted of PBMCs, taken 5 days after the yellow fever booster vaccination. The CDR3 reads CASKGGDTQYF. The CDR3 DNA sequence: TGCGCCAGCAAGGGAGGGGATACGCAGTATTTT.